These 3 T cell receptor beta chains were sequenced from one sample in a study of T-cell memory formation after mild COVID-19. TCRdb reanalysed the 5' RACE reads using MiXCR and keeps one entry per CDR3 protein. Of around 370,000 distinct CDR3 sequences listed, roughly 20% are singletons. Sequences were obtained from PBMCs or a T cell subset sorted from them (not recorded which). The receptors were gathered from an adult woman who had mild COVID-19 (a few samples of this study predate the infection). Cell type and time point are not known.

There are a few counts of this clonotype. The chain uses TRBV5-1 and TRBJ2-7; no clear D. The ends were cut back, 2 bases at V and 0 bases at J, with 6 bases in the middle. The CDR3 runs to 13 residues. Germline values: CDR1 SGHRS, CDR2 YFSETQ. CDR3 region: CASSLFASYEQYF. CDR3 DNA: TGCGCCAGCAGCTTATTTGCCTCCTACGAGCAGTACTTC.

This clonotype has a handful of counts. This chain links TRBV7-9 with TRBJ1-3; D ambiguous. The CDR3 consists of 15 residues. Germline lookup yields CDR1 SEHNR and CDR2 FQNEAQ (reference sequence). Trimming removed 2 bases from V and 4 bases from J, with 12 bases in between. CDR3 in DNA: TGTGCCAGCAGCTTAAGAGGAAAGGAAGGAAACACCATATATTTT. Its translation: CASSLRGKEGNTIYF.

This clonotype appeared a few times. The CDR3 loop reads CATNNGDTQYF. CDR3 DNA: TGTGCCACTAACAACGGAGATACGCAGTATTTT. V and J are TRBV5-6 and TRBJ2-3; D unresolved. V dropped 9 bases and J dropped 5 bases, with 10 bases sitting between them. This CDR3 has 11 amino acids. The germline V gene has CDR1 SGHDT and CDR2 YYEEEE.